These 18 T cell receptor beta chains were all obtained from the same sample, sequenced in a study of blood T cell repertoires in COVID-19. The protocol was immunoSEQ multiplex PCR, while the TCRdb copy is restricted to in-frame clones and leaves out a portion. Among approximately 400,000 clones, 70% to 90% were seen once, and the ten largest hold 1.2%. The sample was PBMCs or T cells enriched from blood (not recorded which). These receptors were obtained from a young woman who had recovered from COVID-19.

The chain links TRBV5-6 to TRBJ2-1; weak D call: TRBD2 (6 bases). Looked up from germline, CDR1 is SGHDT and CDR2 is YYEEEE. The CDR3 loop spans 13 amino acids. The V and J ends lost 6 bases and 7 bases respectively, with 14 bases between them. This CDR3 is CASTGEIRNEQFF. In DNA, the CDR3 is TGTGCCAGCACGGGGGAGATTAGGAATGAGCAGTTCTTC. Full variable domain (outside the CDR3, taken from reference TRBV5-6 and TRBJ2-1): DAGVTQSPTHLIKTRGQQVTLRCSPKSGHDTVSWYQQALGQGPQFIFQYYEEEERQRGNFPDRFSGHQFPNYSSELNVNALLLGDSALYLCASTGEIRNEQFFGPGTRLTVL.

The chain combines TRBV30 with TRBJ1-4; no firm D call. This CDR3 region has 12 residues. Trimming stripped 3 bases from V and 5 bases from J, with 7 bases between. Per the germline V gene, CDR1 is GTSNPN and CDR2 is SVGIG (reference sequence). In DNA form, the CDR3 reads TGTGCCTGGAGCCCTAAAAATGAAAAACTGTTTTTT. As protein: CAWSPKNEKLFF.

This clone has only one observation. The gene calls are TRBV5-4 and TRBJ1-2, with D perhaps TRBD1 (6 bases). Germline assignment: CDR1 SGHNT and CDR2 YYREEE (reference sequence). This CDR3 spans 16 amino acids. With 0 bases removed from V and 2 bases from J, the gap between germline ends came to 14 bases. In DNA form, the CDR3 reads TGTGCCAGCAGCTTGGGGCAGGGGCGTGGAAACTATGGCTACACCTTC. Amino acids: CASSLGQGRGNYGYTF.

The chain couples TRBV15 to TRBJ1-4; D gene ambiguous. V was shortened by 1 base and J by 4 bases, with 4 bases between the two germline ends. The CDR3 contains 13 residues. Germline CDR1 LNHNV, CDR2 YYDKDF (reference sequence). CDR3 sequence: CATSRALNEKLFF. Here the CDR3 DNA reads TGTGCCACCAGCAGAGCCCTTAATGAAAAACTGTTTTTT.

The chain couples TRBV25-1 to TRBJ1-1; perhaps TRBD1 as D (5 bases). Trimming took off 1 base at V and 0 bases at J, with 15 bases between the two ends. CDR3 length equals 17 residues. Germline V gives CDR1 MGHDK, CDR2 SYGVNS. CDR3 sequence reads: CASSEFFSTALNTEAFF. The CDR3 DNA follows: TGTGCCAGCAGTGAATTTTTTTCGACAGCCCTGAACACTGAAGCTTTCTTT.

The chain combines TRBV19 with TRBJ1-5; D is possibly TRBD1 (6 bases). From germline, CDR1 is LNHDA and CDR2 SQIVND (reference sequence). The CDR3 is 16 residues long. V gave up 6 bases and J gave up 0 bases, with 15 bases separating them. CDR3 nucleotides: TGTGCCAGTAGCAGGGGCCCAGAGTATAGCAATCAGCCCCAGCATTTT. Translated: CASSRGPEYSNQPQHF.

The V gene is TRBV5-5, the J gene TRBJ1-4; no clear D gene. From germline, CDR1 is SGHKS and CDR2 YYEKEE (reference sequence). The V gene lost 0 bases and the J gene lost 6 bases, with 6 bases spanning the gap. The CDR3 runs 13 residues. This chain's CDR3 is CASSLEIDEKLFF. In nucleotides, the CDR3 is TGTGCCAGCAGCTTGGAGATAGATGAAAAACTGTTTTTT.

This chain joins TRBV11-2 and TRBJ1-2; TRBD1 might be the D (5 bases). V dropped 5 bases and J dropped 3 bases, with 10 bases sitting between them. CDR3 length: 13 amino acids. Germline V gives CDR1 SGHAT, CDR2 FQNNGV. The CDR3 DNA is TGTGCCAGCAGCGTCGACAGATACTATGGCTACACCTTC. Its protein is CASSVDRYYGYTF. Combining the CDR3 with reference TRBV11-2 and TRBJ1-2 gives the whole variable domain EAGVAQSPRYKIIEKRQSVAFWCNPISGHATLYWYQQILGQGPKLLIQFQNNGVVDDSQLPKDRFSAERLKGVDSTLKIQPAKLEDSAVYLCASSVDRYYGYTFGSGTRLTVV.

This clone appeared once. This chain joins TRBV9 and TRBJ2-5; TRBD1 matches at 9 bases. The CDR3 consists of 15 residues. In germline, CDR1 is SGDLS, CDR2 YYNGEE. J was trimmed by 1 base and V by 6 bases; bases with no gene match: 7. The CDR3 bases are TGTGCCAGCACCGAGACAGGGGGTCCCCAAGAGACCCAGTACTTC. Protein product: CASTETGGPQETQYF.

This chain links TRBV4-2 with TRBJ1-2, with D possibly matching TRBD1 (6 bases). The germline CDR1 and CDR2 sequences are LGHNA and YNFKEQ. V was shortened by 0 bases and J by 10 bases, with 18 bases between the two germline ends. The CDR3 spans 15 residues. The CDR3 spells CASSQDRLIQGYYTF. In DNA, the CDR3 is TGTGCCAGCAGCCAAGATCGATTAATACAGGGTTACTACACCTTC.

As concerns this clone: The sample holds other DNA sequences that translate to the same CDR3. This chain connects TRBV5-1 to TRBJ2-5, with 7 bases that match TRBD1. Trimming cost V 0 bases and J 1 base; bases outside gene matches: 0. The CDR3 runs 14 residues. Germline V gives CDR1 SGHRS, CDR2 YFSETQ. The CDR3 bases are TGCGCCAGCAGCTTGGGGACAGGCCAAGAGACCCAGTACTTC. Its protein product is CASSLGTGQETQYF.

The rearrangement uses TRBV7-2 and TRBJ1-2; D may be TRBD1 (5 bases). The germline CDR1 and CDR2 sequences are SGHTA and FQGNSA. This CDR3 contains 13 residues. V lost 1 base to trimming and J lost 5 bases, with 8 bases between them. CDR3 sequence reads: CASSLVGVYGYTF. DNA of the CDR3: TGTGCCAGCAGCTTAGTAGGGGTTTATGGCTACACCTTC. Filled out from reference TRBV7-2 and TRBJ1-2, the complete variable domain reads GAGVSQSPSNKVTEKGKDVELRCDPISGHTALYWYRQSLGQGLEFLIYFQGNSAPDKSGLPSDRFSAERTGGSVSTLTIQRTQQEDSAVYLCASSLVGVYGYTFGSGTRLTVV.

The J gene is TRBJ1-5, the V gene TRBV1. TRBV1 is marked as a pseudogene. CDR3 length equals 18 residues. CDR3 sequence reads: CTSSQDVEADPEDQPQHF. CDR3 DNA: TGCACCAGCAGCCAAGATGTCGAAGCGGACCCGGAGGATCAGCCCCAGCATTTT.

This clone was found once. The rearrangement uses TRBV18 and TRBJ2-1; TRBD1 matches at 7 bases. The CDR3 has 14 amino acids. Per germline, CDR1 KGHSH and CDR2 LQKENI. V lost 7 bases to trimming and J lost 0 bases; unmatched junction nucleotides: 3. The CDR3 DNA sequence: TGTGCCAGCTTAGACAGGGACTCCTACAATGAGCAGTTCTTC. It is translated as CASLDRDSYNEQFF.

The chain has TRBV11-3 and TRBJ2-7; TRBD1 aligns across 7 bases. V dropped 4 bases and J dropped 2; count of bases not matched to a gene: 2. Germline V CDR1 and CDR2: SGHNT, YENEEA. This CDR3 contains 13 residues. The DNA for the CDR3 is TGTGCCAGCAGCTCCGGGACAGCCTACGAGCAGTACTTC. Protein sequence: CASSSGTAYEQYF.

V gene TRBV11-2 combines with J gene TRBJ1-3; a weak D match, TRBD1 (6 bases). Trimming shortened V by 3 bases and J by 4 bases, and 13 bases separated the two germline ends. This CDR3 region has 15 residues. The germline gives CDR1 SGHAT, CDR2 FQNNGV. The CDR3 DNA follows: TGTGCCAGCAGCTTTTGGGGCAGGGGAGGAAACACCATATATTTT. Translating gives CASSFWGRGGNTIYF.

The chain combines TRBV9 with TRBJ1-1, with D maybe TRBD1 (5 bases). Germline-derived CDR1 and CDR2 are SGDLS and YYNGEE. Trimming removed 0 bases from V and 4 bases from J, with 16 bases in between. The length of the CDR3 is 16 residues. This chain's CDR3 is CASSVGAGRSGTEAFF. In DNA, the CDR3 is TGTGCCAGCAGCGTAGGGGCAGGGCGGTCTGGCACTGAAGCTTTCTTT.

CDR3 nucleotides: TGTGCCAGTAGATCGCCGGGACAGGGGGCTAACTATGGCTACACCTTC. Translation gives CASRSPGQGANYGYTF. The genes are TRBV19 and TRBJ1-2, with 11 nucleotides matching TRBD1. Germline V CDR1 and CDR2: LNHDA, SQIVND (reference sequence). Trimming removed 6 bases from V and 0 bases from J; junction bases left unmatched: 6. The CDR3 consists of 16 residues.